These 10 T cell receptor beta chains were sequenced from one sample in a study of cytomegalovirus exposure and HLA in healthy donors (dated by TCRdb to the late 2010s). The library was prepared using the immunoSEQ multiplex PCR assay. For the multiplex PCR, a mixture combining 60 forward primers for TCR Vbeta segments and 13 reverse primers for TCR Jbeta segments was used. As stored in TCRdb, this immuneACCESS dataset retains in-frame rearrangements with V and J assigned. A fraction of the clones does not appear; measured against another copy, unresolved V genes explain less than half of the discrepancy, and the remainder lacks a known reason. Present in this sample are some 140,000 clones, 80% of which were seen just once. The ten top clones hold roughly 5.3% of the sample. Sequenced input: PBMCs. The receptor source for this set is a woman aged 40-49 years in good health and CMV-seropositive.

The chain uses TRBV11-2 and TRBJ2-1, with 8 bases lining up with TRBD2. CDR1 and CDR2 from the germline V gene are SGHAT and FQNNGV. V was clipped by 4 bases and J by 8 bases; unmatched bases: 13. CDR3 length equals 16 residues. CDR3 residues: CASSYAGTRGFHEQFF. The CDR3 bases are TGTGCCAGCAGCTATGCCGGGACTAGAGGTTTCCATGAGCAGTTCTTC.

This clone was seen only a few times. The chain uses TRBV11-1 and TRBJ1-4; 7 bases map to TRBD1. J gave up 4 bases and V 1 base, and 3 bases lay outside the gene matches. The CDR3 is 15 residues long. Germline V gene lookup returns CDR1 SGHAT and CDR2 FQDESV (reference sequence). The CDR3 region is CASSLGDSHNEKLFF. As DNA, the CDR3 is TGTGCCAGCAGCTTAGGGGACAGTCATAATGAAAAACTGTTTTTT.

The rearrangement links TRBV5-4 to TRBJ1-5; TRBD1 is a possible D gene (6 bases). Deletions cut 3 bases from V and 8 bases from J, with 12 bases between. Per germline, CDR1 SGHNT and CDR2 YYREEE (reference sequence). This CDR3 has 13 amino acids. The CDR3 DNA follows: TGTGCCAGCAGCTCGGGAGGGGGTGAGCCCCAGCATTTT. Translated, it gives CASSSGGGEPQHF.

This CDR3 reads CASSDRQGIDEQFF. CDR3 DNA: TGCGCCAGCAGTGATCGGCAGGGGATCGATGAGCAGTTCTTC. The chain uses TRBV10-1 and TRBJ2-1, with D possibly being TRBD1 (6 bases). This CDR3 contains 14 residues. Germline loops: CDR1 WNHNN, CDR2 SYGVQD (reference sequence). Deletions cut 3 bases from V and 8 bases from J, with 14 bases between.

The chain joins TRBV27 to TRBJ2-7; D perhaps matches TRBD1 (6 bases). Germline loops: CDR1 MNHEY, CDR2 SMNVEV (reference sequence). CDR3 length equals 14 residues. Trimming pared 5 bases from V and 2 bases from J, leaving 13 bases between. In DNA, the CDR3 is TGTGCCAGCAGTCCCCGGAAGGGGGCCTACGAGCAGTACTTC. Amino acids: CASSPRKGAYEQYF.

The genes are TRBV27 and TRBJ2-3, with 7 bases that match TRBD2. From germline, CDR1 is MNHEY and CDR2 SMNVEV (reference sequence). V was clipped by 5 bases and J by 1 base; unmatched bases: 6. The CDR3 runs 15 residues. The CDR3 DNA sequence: TGTGCCAGCAGTCCATCCGCGGGAGGCACAGATACGCAGTATTTT. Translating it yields CASSPSAGGTDTQYF.

The CDR3 nucleotides read TGCGCCAGCAGCCCCCTGGACAGTTCCTACGAGCAGTACTTC. Translation: CASSPLDSSYEQYF. This sequence joins TRBV5-1 and TRBJ2-7; a weak D match, TRBD1 (6 bases). Per germline, CDR1 SGHRS and CDR2 YFSETQ. Trimming cost V 4 bases and J 1 base, with 12 bases left between them. There are 14 residues in the CDR3.

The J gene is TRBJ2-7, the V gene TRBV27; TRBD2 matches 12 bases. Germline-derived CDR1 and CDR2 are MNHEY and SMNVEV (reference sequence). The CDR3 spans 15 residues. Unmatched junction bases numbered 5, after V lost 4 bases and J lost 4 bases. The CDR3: CASSYRTSGAYEQYF. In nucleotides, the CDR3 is TGTGCCAGCAGTTATAGGACTAGCGGGGCATACGAGCAGTACTTC.

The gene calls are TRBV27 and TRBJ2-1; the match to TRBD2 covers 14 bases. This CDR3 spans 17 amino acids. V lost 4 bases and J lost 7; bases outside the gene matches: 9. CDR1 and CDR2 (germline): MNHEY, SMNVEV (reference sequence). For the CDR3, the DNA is TGTGCCAGCAGTTCTTCCTCCGGGACTAGCGGGAGTAATGAGCAGTTCTTC. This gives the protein CASSSSSGTSGSNEQFF.

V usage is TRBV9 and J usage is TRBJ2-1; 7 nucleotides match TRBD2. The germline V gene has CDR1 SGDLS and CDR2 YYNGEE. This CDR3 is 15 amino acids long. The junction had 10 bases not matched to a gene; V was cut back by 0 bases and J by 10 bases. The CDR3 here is CASSVDEGGPREQFF. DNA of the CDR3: TGTGCCAGCAGCGTAGATGAGGGAGGGCCCCGGGAGCAGTTCTTC.